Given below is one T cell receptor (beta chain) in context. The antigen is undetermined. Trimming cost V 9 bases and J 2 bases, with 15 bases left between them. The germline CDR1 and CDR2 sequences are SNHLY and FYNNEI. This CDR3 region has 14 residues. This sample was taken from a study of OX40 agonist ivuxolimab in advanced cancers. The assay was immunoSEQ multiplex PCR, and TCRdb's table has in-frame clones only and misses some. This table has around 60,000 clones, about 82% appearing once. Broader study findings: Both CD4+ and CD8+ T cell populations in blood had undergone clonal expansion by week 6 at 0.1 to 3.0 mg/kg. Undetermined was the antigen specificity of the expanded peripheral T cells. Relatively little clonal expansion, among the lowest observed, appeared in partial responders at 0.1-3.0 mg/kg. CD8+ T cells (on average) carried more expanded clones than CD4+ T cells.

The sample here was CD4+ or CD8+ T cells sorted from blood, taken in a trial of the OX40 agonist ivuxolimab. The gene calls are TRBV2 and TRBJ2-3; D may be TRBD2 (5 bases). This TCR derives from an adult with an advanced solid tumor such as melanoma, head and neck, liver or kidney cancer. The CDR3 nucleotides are TGTGCCAGAAGACTTGGAGGAGCCACAGATACGCAGTATTTT. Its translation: CARRLGGATDTQYF.